Sequencing of this T cell receptor beta chain was carried out in a study of glioma-infiltrating T cells. General observations from the study: Gliomas, especially low-grade, showed above-expected tissue-blood divergence; non-neoplastic patients showed below. CDR3 overlap between tissue and blood was very small.

This clonotype was counted between two and nine times. Its target is unknown. Amplification of TCR alpha and beta CDR3 regions from RNA used iRepertoire nested multiplex PCR. Tissue mRNA or PBMC total RNA, about 85-400 ng, went into one-step reverse transcription and amplification. TCRdb independently ran MiXCR on the multiplex PCR reads; one entry per CDR3 protein. The sample shows around 150,000 distinct CDR3 sequences, around 40% of them seen only once. With 5 bases removed from V and 5 bases from J, the gap between germline ends came to 8 bases. The CDR3 spans 12 residues. The sample taken for sequencing was glioma tissue, nonneoplastic brain tissue, or PBMCs (not recorded which). The rearrangement links TRBV12-3 or TRBV12-4 to TRBJ2-3, with D unresolved. The source is a human donor with low-grade glioma or glioblastoma, undergoing nonglioma brain surgery, or in good health (not recorded which). The CDR3: CASSPSLDTQYF. CDR3 sequence (DNA): TGTGCCAGCAGTCCTAGTTTAGATACGCAGTATTTT.